This T cell receptor beta chain was captured by sequencing in a study of regulatory T cells in long-lasting Graves disease. Per germline, CDR1 KGHDR and CDR2 SFDVKD. This CDR3 contains 12 residues. Time point defined: newly diagnosed GD, antithyroid drugs for less than 3 months. RNA isolated from PBMCs was used to make the TCR library. A word on this clonotype: Sequence at one end of the junction differs from germline and may be a read error.

Through Arm-PCR of CDR3 regions and iRepertoire HTBI primers, TCR beta libraries were built. Each CDR3 protein is one row after TCRdb ran MiXCR on the multiplex PCR reads. The sample has some 230,000 distinct CDR3 sequences; about 17% are singletons. Sequenced here: peripheral blood mononuclear cells (PBMCs), sampled at new diagnosis, from a patient treated with antithyroid drugs. The chain has TRBV24-1 and TRBJ2-3, with D uncertain. This TCR was sampled from a female donor with Graves disease. The CDR3 bases are TGTGCCACCGGTGAGTCGGGAGATACGCAGTATTTT. Encoded protein: CATGESGDTQYF.